This T cell receptor (beta chain) came from a study of long-term antiretroviral therapy in people with HIV. immunoSEQ v3.0 was run at survey level. Sequencing was performed with immunoSEQ multiplex PCR; in TCRdb, only in-frame clones are kept and a portion is missing. The table shows about 24,000 clones, with just over 85% occurring only once. Findings and limits, study-wide: Within the repertoire, clones expanded before ART were dominant at all time points.

Details on this clone: Its specificity is unknown.

The clonotype was recovered from a man between 45 and 60 years old with HIV. Sequenced material: unsorted PBMCs, taken 1.2 years after starting antiretroviral therapy.

As DNA, the CDR3 is TGTGCCAGCAGCGTAGGAGGAGGTTCGACGGGGAGTGACTATGGCTACACCTTC. Its translation: CASSVGGGSTGSDYGYTF. The chain is built from TRBV9 and TRBJ1-2; the D is unclear. Germline-derived CDR1 and CDR2 are SGDLS and YYNGEE. Trimming removed 0 bases at V and 3 bases at J, with 21 bases between. The CDR3 is made up of 18 amino acids.